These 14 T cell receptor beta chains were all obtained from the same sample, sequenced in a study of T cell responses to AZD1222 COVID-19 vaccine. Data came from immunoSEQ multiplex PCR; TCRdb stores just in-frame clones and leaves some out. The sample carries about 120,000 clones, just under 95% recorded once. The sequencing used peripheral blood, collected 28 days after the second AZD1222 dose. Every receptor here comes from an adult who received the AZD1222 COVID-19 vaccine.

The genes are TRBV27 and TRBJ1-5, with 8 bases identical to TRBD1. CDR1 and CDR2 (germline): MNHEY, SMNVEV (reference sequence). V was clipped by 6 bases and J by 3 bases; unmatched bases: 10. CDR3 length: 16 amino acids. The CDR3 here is CASRANGQGLNQPQHF. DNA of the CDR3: TGTGCCAGCAGAGCGAACGGACAGGGTCTCAATCAGCCCCAGCATTTT.

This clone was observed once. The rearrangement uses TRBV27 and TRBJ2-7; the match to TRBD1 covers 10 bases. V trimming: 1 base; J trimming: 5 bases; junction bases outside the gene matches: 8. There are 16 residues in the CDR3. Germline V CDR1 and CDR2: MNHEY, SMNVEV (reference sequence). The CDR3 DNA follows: TGTGCCAGCAGTTTATGGGCCGGGACAGGGGTCCACGAGCAGTACTTC. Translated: CASSLWAGTGVHEQYF.

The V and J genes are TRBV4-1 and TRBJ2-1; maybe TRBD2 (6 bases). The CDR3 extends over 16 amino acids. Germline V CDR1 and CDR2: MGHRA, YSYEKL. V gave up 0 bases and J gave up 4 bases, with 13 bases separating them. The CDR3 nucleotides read TGCGCCAGCAGCCAAGACGGACGGGGGAGATACAATGAGCAGTTCTTC. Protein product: CASSQDGRGRYNEQFF.

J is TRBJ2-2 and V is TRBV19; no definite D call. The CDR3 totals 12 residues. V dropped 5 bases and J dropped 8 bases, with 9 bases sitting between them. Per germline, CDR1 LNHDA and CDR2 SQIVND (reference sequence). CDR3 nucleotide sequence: TGTGCCAGTAGTCAAGAACTGGGGGAGCTGTTTTTT. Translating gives CASSQELGELFF.

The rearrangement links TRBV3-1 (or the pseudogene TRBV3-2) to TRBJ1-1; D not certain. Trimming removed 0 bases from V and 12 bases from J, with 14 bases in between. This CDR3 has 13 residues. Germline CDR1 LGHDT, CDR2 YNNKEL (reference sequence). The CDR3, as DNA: TGTGCCAGCAGCCAAGATGTGGGCTTTAGCACTTTCTTT. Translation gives CASSQDVGFSTFF.

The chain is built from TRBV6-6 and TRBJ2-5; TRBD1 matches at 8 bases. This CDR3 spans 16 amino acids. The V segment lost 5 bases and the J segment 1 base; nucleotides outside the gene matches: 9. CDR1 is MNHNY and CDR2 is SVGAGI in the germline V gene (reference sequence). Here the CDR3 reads CASSRGDRTFQETQYF. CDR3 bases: TGTGCCAGCAGTCGAGGGGACAGGACTTTCCAAGAGACCCAGTACTTC.

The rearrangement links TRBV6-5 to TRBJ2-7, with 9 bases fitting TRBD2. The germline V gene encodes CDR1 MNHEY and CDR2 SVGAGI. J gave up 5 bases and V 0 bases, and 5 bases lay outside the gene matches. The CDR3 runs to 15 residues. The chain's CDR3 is CASSYSSSGDDEQYF. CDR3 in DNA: TGTGCCAGCAGTTACTCCTCTAGCGGGGATGACGAGCAGTACTTC.

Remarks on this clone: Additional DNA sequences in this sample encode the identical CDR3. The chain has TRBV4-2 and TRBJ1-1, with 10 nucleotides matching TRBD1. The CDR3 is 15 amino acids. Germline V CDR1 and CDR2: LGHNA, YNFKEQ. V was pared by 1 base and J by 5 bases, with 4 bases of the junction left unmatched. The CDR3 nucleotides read TGTGCCAGCAGCCAAGCTAGGACAGGGGGTACTGAAGCTTTCTTT. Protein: CASSQARTGGTEAFF.

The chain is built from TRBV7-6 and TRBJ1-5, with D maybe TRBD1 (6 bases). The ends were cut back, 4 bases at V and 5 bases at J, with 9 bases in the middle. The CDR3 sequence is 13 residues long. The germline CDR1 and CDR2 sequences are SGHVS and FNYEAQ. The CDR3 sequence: CASSSHRDQPQHF. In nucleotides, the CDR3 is TGTGCCAGCAGCTCTCACAGGGATCAGCCCCAGCATTTT. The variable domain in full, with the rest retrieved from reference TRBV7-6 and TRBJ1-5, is GAGVSQSPRYKVTKRGQDVALRCDPISGHVSLYWYRQALGQGPEFLTYFNYEAQQDKSGLPNDRFSAERPEGSISTLTIQRTEQRDSAMYRCASSSHRDQPQHFGDGTRLSIL.

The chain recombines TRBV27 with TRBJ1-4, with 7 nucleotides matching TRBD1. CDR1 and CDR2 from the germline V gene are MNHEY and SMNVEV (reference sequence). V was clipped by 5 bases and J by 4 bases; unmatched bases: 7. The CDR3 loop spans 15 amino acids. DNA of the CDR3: TGTGCCAGCAGTCGCTACAGGGGAGTTAATGAAAAACTGTTTTTT. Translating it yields CASSRYRGVNEKLFF.

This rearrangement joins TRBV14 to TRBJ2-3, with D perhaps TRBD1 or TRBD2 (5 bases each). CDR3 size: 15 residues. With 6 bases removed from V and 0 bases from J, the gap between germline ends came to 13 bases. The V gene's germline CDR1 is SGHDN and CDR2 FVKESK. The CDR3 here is CASSSLRGSTDTQYF. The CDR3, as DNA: TGTGCCAGCAGTTCCCTGAGGGGAAGCACAGATACGCAGTATTTT. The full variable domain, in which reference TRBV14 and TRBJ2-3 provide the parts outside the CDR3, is EAGVTQFPSHSVIEKGQTVTLRCDPISGHDNLYWYRRVMGKEIKFLLHFVKESKQDESGMPNNRFLAERTGGTYSTLKVQPAELEDSGVYFCASSSLRGSTDTQYFGPGTRLTVL.

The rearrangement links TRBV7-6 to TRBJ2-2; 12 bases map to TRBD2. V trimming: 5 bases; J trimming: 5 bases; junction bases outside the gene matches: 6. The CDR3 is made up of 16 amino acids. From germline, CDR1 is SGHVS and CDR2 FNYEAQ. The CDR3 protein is CASSLWTSGETGELFF. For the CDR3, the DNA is TGTGCCAGCAGCCTCTGGACTAGCGGGGAAACCGGGGAGCTGTTTTTT.

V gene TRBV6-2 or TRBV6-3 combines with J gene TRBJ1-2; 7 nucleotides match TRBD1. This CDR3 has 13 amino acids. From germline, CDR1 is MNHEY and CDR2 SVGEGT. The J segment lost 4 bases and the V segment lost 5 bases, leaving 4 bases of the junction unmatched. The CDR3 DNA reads TGTGCCAGCAGTGAGACAGGGACCTATGGCTACACCTTC. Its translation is CASSETGTYGYTF.

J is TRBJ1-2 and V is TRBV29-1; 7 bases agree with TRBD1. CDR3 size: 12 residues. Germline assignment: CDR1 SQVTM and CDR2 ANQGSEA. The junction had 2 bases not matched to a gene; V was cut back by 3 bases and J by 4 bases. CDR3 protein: CSVEGQTYGYTF. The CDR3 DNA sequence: TGCAGCGTTGAGGGACAGACCTATGGCTACACCTTC.